This T cell receptor beta chain emerged from a study of OX40 agonist ivuxolimab in advanced cancers. As for the study in general: The diagnoses of dose-escalation patients were hepatocellular carcinoma, melanoma, renal cell or head and neck cancer. Subjects had a mean age of roughly 57 years, with a range of about 23 to 79; approximately 83% were male. Notes on the study in general: Within 6 weeks, CD4+ and CD8+ blood T cells expanded clonally at 0.1 to 3.0 mg/kg. Also present in some nonresponders was a low level of normalized T-cell clonal expansion.

Using immunoSEQ multiplex PCR, the repertoire was profiled, and TCRdb retains in-frame clones only, with some absent. The top ten hold 11% to 15% of the sample, which has about 12,000 clones, 80% to 90% seen once. A remark on this clone: The antigen is not known.

The sample in question was CD4+ or CD8+ T cells sorted from blood, obtained in a trial of the OX40 agonist ivuxolimab. The sequence came from an adult with an advanced solid tumor such as melanoma, head and neck, liver or kidney cancer.

The CDR3 DNA is TGTGCCAGCAGTTGGACAGGGGGCTCCAATCAGCCCCAGCATTTT. Translated, it gives CASSWTGGSNQPQHF. J is TRBJ1-5 and V is TRBV6-6; 11 bases map to TRBD1. V shed 4 bases, J shed 3 bases, and the junction held 2 bases outside the gene matches. The CDR3 contains 15 residues. Germline V gives CDR1 MNHNY, CDR2 SVGAGI (reference sequence).